The clone carrying this T cell receptor beta chain was counted between two and nine times. The entry originates in a study of cytomegalovirus exposure and HLA in healthy donors. The length of the CDR3 is 17 residues. From germline, CDR1 is SQVTM and CDR2 ANQGSEA. The J segment lost 1 base and the V segment lost 4 bases, leaving 8 bases of the junction unmatched. The PCR made use of 60 Vbeta and 13 Jbeta primers. Assay used: immunoSEQ multiplex PCR; TCRdb lists only in-frame clones, some missing. The data show some 160,000 clones, over 70% seen once. This TCR came from a woman between 40 and 55 years old in good health and CMV-seronegative. Sequenced input: PBMCs. The chain uses TRBV29-1 and TRBJ2-2, with TRBD2 matching 11 bases. In DNA, the CDR3 is TGCAGCGTTGGGGGTAGCGGGAGGGCCGGGAACACCGGGGAGCTGTTTTTT. As protein: CSVGGSGRAGNTGELFF.